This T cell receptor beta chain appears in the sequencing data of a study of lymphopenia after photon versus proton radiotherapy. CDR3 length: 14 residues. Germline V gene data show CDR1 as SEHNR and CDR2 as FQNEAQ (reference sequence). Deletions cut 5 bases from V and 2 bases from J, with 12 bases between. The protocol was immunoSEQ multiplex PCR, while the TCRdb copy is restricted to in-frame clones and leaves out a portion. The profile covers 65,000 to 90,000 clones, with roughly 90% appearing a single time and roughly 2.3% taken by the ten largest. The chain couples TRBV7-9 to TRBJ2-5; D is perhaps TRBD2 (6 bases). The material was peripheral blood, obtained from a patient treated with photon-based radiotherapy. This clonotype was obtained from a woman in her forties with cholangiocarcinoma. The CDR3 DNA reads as TGTGCCAGCAGCGACTGGCGGGATCAAGAGACCCAGTACTTC. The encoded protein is CASSDWRDQETQYF.